Listed below are T cell receptor beta chains from one sample, sequenced in a study of long-term antiretroviral therapy in people with HIV. Assay: immunoSEQ multiplex PCR; the TCRdb copy retains only in-frame clones and omits some. The table lists roughly 31,000 clones, more than 85% of them singletons. The input for sequencing was unsorted PBMCs, taken around 5 years before starting antiretroviral therapy. Receptor source: a middle-aged man with HIV. Each CDR3 is given with its conserved first and last residue. Fields, in order: J gene, D gene, V gene, clone size, CDR3 DNA, CDR3 protein. The D gene is left open where the match is weak. Size is stated for part of the rows, as once, few or many counts, or as a class when the clone is expanded.

>TRBJ2-5|TRBD2|TRBV7-3|.
TGTGCCAGCAGCCCCAACAGCCGAAAACTAGCGTTGGGGGAGACCCAGTACTTC
CASSPNSRKLALGETQYF
>TRBJ2-7|TRBD1|TRBV5-1|.
TGCGCCAGCAGTCAGGGGGAAGAAACCTACGAGCAGTACTTC
CASSQGEETYEQYF
>TRBJ2-3|.|TRBV5-8|.
TGTGCCAGCAGCCCGACAGTTCTTAGCACAGATACGCAGTATTTT
CASSPTVLSTDTQYF
>TRBJ1-1|.|TRBV29-1|.
TGCAGCGTTGAAGGTGACACTGAAGCTTTCTTT
CSVEGDTEAFF
>TRBJ2-1|TRBD2|TRBV7-2|.
TGTGCCAGCAGCCCCGGGACTAGCGGCCGAATATACAATGAGCAGTTCTTC
CASSPGTSGRIYNEQFF
>TRBJ2-5|.|TRBV7-8|.
TGTGCCAGCAGTCATGGGGAGACCCAGTACTTC
CASSHGETQYF
>TRBJ2-2|.|TRBV7-3|.
TGTGCCAGCAGCAAGGAGGGCGGGGAGCTGTTTTTT
CASSKEGGELFF
>TRBJ2-2|.|TRBV2|.
TGTGCCAGCAGGATTAGCGCTACCACCGGGGAGCTGTTTTTT
CASRISATTGELFF
>TRBJ1-2|.|TRBV6-6|.
TGTGCCAGCAGTTACAGTATTTCCGTCGACTACACCTTC
CASSYSISVDYTF
>TRBJ2-5|.|TRBV2|.
TGTGCCAGCAGTGATTTGGCAGGGCTGGAGACCCAGTACTTC
CASSDLAGLETQYF
>TRBJ2-4|.|TRBV7-8|.
TGTGCCAGCAGCTTACCCGGAGGGAAAAACATTCAGTACTTC
CASSLPGGKNIQYF
>TRBJ2-5|.|TRBV18|once
TGTGCCAGCTCACCACGAGAGGCTCCAGCGGGCGAGACCCAGTACTTC
CASSPREAPAGETQYF
>TRBJ2-5|TRBD2|TRBV5-1|.
TGCGCCAGCAGCCCTTGGGGACGGGGACTAGCGGGACAAGAGACCCAGTACTTC
CASSPWGRGLAGQETQYF
>TRBJ1-2|.|TRBV19|.
TGTGCCAGTAGTATCACAGGGAGGAGTGGCTACACCTTC
CASSITGRSGYTF
>TRBJ2-2|TRBD2|TRBV28|few
TGTGCCAGTGGGAGGGGCTCATCAACCGGGGAGCTGTTTTTT
CASGRGSSTGELFF
>TRBJ1-1|.|TRBV7-2|.
TGTGCCAGCAGCTTCCAAGGGGCTCGGAACACTGAAGCTTTCTTT
CASSFQGARNTEAFF
>TRBJ1-5|.|TRBV27|few
TGTGCCAGCAGTTTACTAGGGGAGGACCAGCCCCAGCATTTT
CASSLLGEDQPQHF